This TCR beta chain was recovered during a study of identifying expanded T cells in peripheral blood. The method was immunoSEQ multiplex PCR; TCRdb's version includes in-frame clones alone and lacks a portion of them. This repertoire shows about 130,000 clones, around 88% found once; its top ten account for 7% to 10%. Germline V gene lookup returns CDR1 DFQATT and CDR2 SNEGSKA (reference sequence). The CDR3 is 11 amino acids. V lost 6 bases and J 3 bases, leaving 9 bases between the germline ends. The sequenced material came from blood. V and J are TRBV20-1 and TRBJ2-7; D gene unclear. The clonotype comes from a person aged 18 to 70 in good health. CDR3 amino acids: CSALDGYEQYF. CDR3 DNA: TGCAGTGCGCTAGACGGCTACGAGCAGTACTTC.